The 27 T cell receptor beta chains listed next were all sequenced from one sample in a study of radiation and T cells in renal cell carcinoma. Noted time point: blood 2 weeks post-SBRT. Treatment described: 15 Gy SBRT to primary tumor, nephrectomy 4 weeks later. TCRdb's copy holds only in-frame clones and misses some; the assay was immunoSEQ multiplex PCR. The sample contains tens of thousands of clones, 75% to 85% of which appear only once. The sequenced sample was blood, obtained from a patient whose treatment included radiotherapy and nephrectomy. The receptors were sampled from a woman between 65 and 79 years old with renal cell carcinoma.

The chain combines TRBV6-5 with TRBJ2-2; 8 bases agree with TRBD2. The CDR3 runs 15 residues. After removal of 6 bases from V and 5 bases from J, the junction contained 8 bases not matched to a gene. CDR1 and CDR2 from the germline V gene are MNHEY and SVGAGI. CDR3 sequence: CASRSSGRRTGELFF. The CDR3 DNA reads as TGTGCCAGCAGATCGAGCGGGAGACGAACCGGGGAGCTGTTTTTT.

The chain combines TRBV18 with TRBJ1-2; possible D gene TRBD1, 5 bases. The V end was cut by 2 bases, the J end by 3 bases, with 7 bases between. The V gene's germline CDR1 is KGHSH and CDR2 LQKENI. The CDR3 loop spans 13 amino acids. This chain's CDR3 is CASSPGRDYGYTF. The CDR3 region has the DNA TGTGCCAGCTCACCAGGCAGGGACTATGGCTACACCTTC.

CDR3 region: CASSLVVGISYNEQFF. CDR3 bases: TGTGCCAGCAGCTTAGTGGTCGGGATTTCCTACAATGAGCAGTTCTTC. V is TRBV7-9 and J is TRBJ2-1; possibly TRBD2 for D (5 bases). The CDR3 has 16 residues. Germline V gene lookup returns CDR1 SEHNR and CDR2 FQNEAQ (reference sequence). V lost 1 base and J 1 base, leaving 11 bases between the germline ends. Looking up the rest from reference TRBV7-9 and TRBJ2-1 gives the full variable domain: DTGVSQNPRHKITKRGQNVTFRCDPISEHNRLYWYRQTLGQGPEFLTYFQNEAQLEKSRLLSDRFSAERPKGSFSTLEIQRTEQGDSAMYLCASSLVVGISYNEQFFGPGTRLTVL.

The chain joins TRBV5-1 to TRBJ1-1, with TRBD1 identical over 8 bases. Germline V gives CDR1 SGHRS, CDR2 YFSETQ. The junction had 4 bases not matched to a gene; V was cut back by 0 bases and J by 0 bases. The CDR3 runs 16 residues. CDR3 loop: CASSLGTGGMNTEAFF. CDR3 nucleotides: TGCGCCAGCAGCTTGGGAACAGGGGGAATGAACACTGAAGCTTTCTTT.

This chain links TRBV2 with TRBJ2-2; possible D gene TRBD2, 6 bases. V was trimmed by 11 bases and J by 4 bases, leaving 17 bases between them. The CDR3 length is 14 residues. The V gene's germline CDR1 is SNHLY and CDR2 FYNNEI. The CDR3 sequence is CASGVSLVTGELFF. DNA for the CDR3: TGTGCCTCGGGGGTCAGCCTTGTCACCGGGGAGCTGTTTTTT.

The chain links TRBV30 to TRBJ1-2; unclear D gene. The CDR3 length is 13 residues. Between the trimmed V and J ends, which lost 3 bases and 8 bases, there was a span of 16 bases. CDR1 and CDR2 (germline): GTSNPN, SVGIG (reference sequence). The CDR3 DNA is TGTGCCTGGAGCCTGGGGTCCTGGAGGGGCTACACCTTC. Translating it yields CAWSLGSWRGYTF.

The rearrangement uses TRBV23-1 and TRBJ2-3, with TRBD2 matching over 12 bases. TRBV23-1 is placed among ORFs of uncertain function. The V segment lost 3 bases and the J segment 6 bases; nucleotides outside the gene matches: 10. The CDR3 contains 17 residues. CDR3 in amino acids: CASSHPALAGGTDTQYF. CDR3 coding DNA: TGCGCCAGCAGTCATCCCGCCCTAGCGGGAGGGACGGATACGCAGTATTTT.

This chain joins TRBV7-3 and TRBJ1-1; 9 bases are a match to TRBD1. The V and J ends lost 5 bases and 3 bases, in that order; junction bases with no gene match: 7. CDR3 length: 15 amino acids. Germline CDR1 is SGHTA and CDR2 is FQGTGA. This chain's CDR3 is CASSADRGGYTEAFF. The CDR3 DNA is TGTGCCAGCAGCGCGGACAGGGGCGGGTACACTGAAGCTTTCTTT.

CDR3 bases: TGTGCCAGCACCACACGGGGACAGGGGATAACCGGGGAGCTGTTTTTT. Translation gives CASTTRGQGITGELFF. This chain joins TRBV21-1 and TRBJ2-2; the tabulated D call, TRBD1, remains unverified against the DNA. TRBV21-1 is a listed pseudogene. This CDR3 comprises 16 residues.

The chain is built from TRBV6-1 and TRBJ1-4, with TRBD1 as a possible D gene (6 bases). Per germline, CDR1 MNHNS and CDR2 SASEGT. Trimming shortened V by 1 base and J by 7 bases, and 22 bases separated the two germline ends. This CDR3 has 18 amino acids. CDR3 nucleotide sequence: TGTGCCAGCAGTGAAGGGGGGAATCCGGGACATCGGAGTGAAAAACTGTTTTTT. This codes for CASSEGGNPGHRSEKLFF.

The J gene is TRBJ2-5, the V gene TRBV2, with D hard to call. V was shortened by 6 bases and J by 1 base, with 12 bases between the two germline ends. Germline CDR1 and CDR2: SNHLY and FYNNEI. CDR3 length: 14 amino acids. The CDR3 spells CASSKSSFQETQYF. Here the CDR3 DNA reads TGTGCCAGCAGCAAGTCCTCCTTCCAAGAGACCCAGTACTTC. Based on the CDR3 plus reference TRBV2 and TRBJ2-5, the full variable domain is EPEVTQTPSHQVTQMGQEVILRCVPISNHLYFYWYRQILGQKVEFLVSFYNNEISEKSEIFDDQFSVERPDGSNFTLKIRSTKLEDSAMYFCASSKSSFQETQYFGPGTRLLVL.

The rearrangement uses TRBV11-2 and TRBJ2-7; TRBD2 aligns across 8 bases. Germline loops: CDR1 SGHAT, CDR2 FQNNGV. With V trimmed by 3 bases and J by 5 bases, 6 bases remained unmatched. This CDR3 comprises 14 residues. This CDR3 reads CASSFKVSGDEQYF. For the CDR3, the DNA is TGTGCCAGCAGCTTTAAGGTTAGCGGGGACGAGCAGTACTTC.

The chain is built from TRBV6-1 and TRBJ1-1, with 9 bases fitting TRBD1. Trimming at V came to 4 bases and at J to 1 base, leaving 7 bases not matched to a gene. This CDR3 contains 16 residues. Germline V CDR1 and CDR2: MNHNS, SASEGT. CDR3 region: CASSVRQGDRNTEAFF. The CDR3 DNA follows: TGTGCCAGCAGTGTCCGACAGGGGGACCGGAACACTGAAGCTTTCTTT.

V usage is TRBV6-1 and J usage is TRBJ1-2, with D possibly TRBD1 on 5 matching bases. Between the trimmed V and J ends, which lost 6 bases and 8 bases, there was a span of 16 bases. Per germline, CDR1 MNHNS and CDR2 SASEGT. CDR3 length: 13 amino acids. In DNA form, the CDR3 reads TGTGCCAGCAGCGCCTCCCCTTCAGGGGGCTACACCTTC. This gives the protein CASSASPSGGYTF.

This clone was seen more than once but under ten times. This chain links TRBV4-1 with TRBJ2-1, with no clear D. Per germline, CDR1 MGHRA and CDR2 YSYEKL. V lost 3 bases and J 4 bases, leaving 13 bases between the germline ends. The CDR3 loop spans 15 amino acids. This CDR3 reads CASSQPTGKYNEQFF. DNA of the CDR3: TGCGCCAGCAGCCAGCCGACTGGGAAATACAATGAGCAGTTCTTC.

The chain couples TRBV7-6 to TRBJ2-7; 7 bases fit TRBD2. Germline V gives CDR1 SGHVS, CDR2 FNYEAQ. Unmatched junction bases numbered 11, after V lost 5 bases and J lost 4 bases. The CDR3 is made up of 15 amino acids. For the CDR3, the DNA is TGTGCCAGCAGCCTGGGGGAGGGAAGCCCTTACGAGCAGTACTTC. Its protein is CASSLGEGSPYEQYF.

This clone was seen a handful of times. The chain joins TRBV29-1 to TRBJ2-1; no clear D. The CDR3 length is 17 residues. In germline, CDR1 is SQVTM, CDR2 ANQGSEA. V was trimmed by 4 bases and J by 4 bases, leaving 23 bases between them. The CDR3 coding sequence is TGCAGCGTTGTGCAGGTCCTACGGGTTTTTACATACAATGAGCAGTTCTTC. Translation: CSVVQVLRVFTYNEQFF.

About this clone itself: The sample holds other DNA sequences that translate to the same CDR3. The rearrangement joins TRBV30 to TRBJ2-7; D is possibly TRBD1 or TRBD2 (6 bases each). Trimming took off 0 bases at V and 4 bases at J, with 13 bases between the two ends. Germline values: CDR1 GTSNPN, CDR2 SVGIG (reference sequence). This CDR3 spans 14 amino acids. The CDR3 here is CAWSVGGSTYEQYF. The CDR3 region has the DNA TGTGCCTGGAGTGTAGGGGGGAGTACTTACGAGCAGTACTTC.

J is TRBJ1-2 and V is TRBV11-2, with D perhaps TRBD1 (6 bases). Trimming cost V 2 bases and J 7 bases, with 17 bases left between them. CDR1 SGHAT and CDR2 FQNNGV come from the germline V gene. The CDR3 is 15 amino acids. CDR3 sequence reads: CASSLRGALNVGYTF. CDR3 bases: TGTGCCAGCAGCTTACGGGGGGCTTTAAATGTTGGCTACACCTTC.

The CDR3 DNA reads as TGTGCCAGCAGCTTGGCTAGTAGCTCCTACAATGAGCAGTTCTTC. It yields the protein CASSLASSSYNEQFF. The V call is TRBV5-4, the J call TRBJ2-1; D is unclear. This CDR3 region has 15 residues. The V end lost 0 bases, the J end lost 0 bases, and 7 bases lay between the germline ends. CDR1 and CDR2 (germline): SGHNT, YYREEE (reference sequence).

The chain employs TRBV5-6 and TRBJ2-7; D may match TRBD1 or TRBD2 (5 bases each). CDR3 length equals 15 residues. Germline loops: CDR1 SGHDT, CDR2 YYEEEE. The V and J ends lost 4 bases and 0 bases respectively, with 14 bases between them. CDR3 protein: CASSPAWGSSYEQYF. The CDR3 nucleotides read TGTGCCAGCAGCCCCGCGTGGGGGAGCTCCTACGAGCAGTACTTC.

The chain is built from TRBV5-1 and TRBJ2-2; D gene unclear. The germline V gene has CDR1 SGHRS and CDR2 YFSETQ. V dropped 0 bases and J dropped 3 bases, with 3 bases sitting between them. The CDR3 spans 13 residues. The CDR3 sequence is CASSLEYTGELFF. The CDR3 DNA sequence: TGCGCCAGCAGCTTGGAATACACCGGGGAGCTGTTTTTT.

The chain links TRBV30 to TRBJ2-7; D possibly matches TRBD1 or TRBD2 (5 bases each). This CDR3 spans 13 amino acids. Deletions cut 1 base from V and 6 bases from J, with 13 bases between. CDR1 is GTSNPN and CDR2 is SVGIG in the germline V gene (reference sequence). As DNA, the CDR3 is TGTGCCTGGAGTGCCTGGTCGGGGACCGAGCAGTACTTC. It yields the protein CAWSAWSGTEQYF. The variable domain in full, completed from reference TRBV30 and TRBJ2-7, reads SQTIHQWPATLVQPVGSPLSLECTVEGTSNPNLYWYRQAAGRGLQLLFYSVGIGQISSEVPQNLSASRPQDRQFILSSKKLLLSDSGFYLCAWSAWSGTEQYFGPGTRLTVT.

There are a few counts of this clone. The chain uses TRBV30 and TRBJ2-2; D is possibly TRBD1 (5 bases). Trimming stripped 3 bases from V and 5 bases from J, with 19 bases between. This CDR3 contains 16 residues. Germline V gene lookup returns CDR1 GTSNPN and CDR2 SVGIG (reference sequence). The CDR3 region has the DNA TGTGCCTGGAGGGACCCAGGGTTTCTTCGAACCGGGGAGCTGTTTTTT. Encoded protein: CAWRDPGFLRTGELFF.

This chain links TRBV19 with TRBJ1-1; no clear D gene. Between the trimmed V and J ends, which lost 1 base and 11 bases, there was a span of 11 bases. This CDR3 comprises 12 residues. CDR1 is LNHDA and CDR2 is SQIVND in the germline V gene (reference sequence). The CDR3 DNA is TGTGCCAGTAGTATAGGGACCGGAGGCGCTTTCTTT. The encoded protein is CASSIGTGGAFF.

This rearrangement joins TRBV7-8 to TRBJ2-7; no definite D call. The CDR3 loop spans 13 amino acids. The V gene's germline CDR1 is SGHVS and CDR2 FQNEAQ. Trimming cost V 5 bases and J 5 bases, with 13 bases left between them. The CDR3 here is CASSPSAPNEQYF. In nucleotides, the CDR3 is TGTGCCAGCAGCCCCTCGGCCCCTAACGAGCAGTACTTC. Supplemented by reference TRBV7-8 and TRBJ2-7, the full variable domain reads GAGVSQSPRYKVAKRGQDVALRCDPISGHVSLFWYQQALGQGPEFLTYFQNEAQLDKSGLPSDRFFAERPEGSVSTLKIQRTQQEDSAVYLCASSPSAPNEQYFGPGTRLTVT.

V and J are TRBV18 and TRBJ2-3, with unresolved D. Trimming removed 2 bases from V and 3 bases from J, with 15 bases in between. Germline CDR1 and CDR2: KGHSH and LQKENI. CDR3 length: 16 amino acids. CDR3 bases: TGTGCCAGCTCACCAAGGAACAGTGACGGAACAGATACGCAGTATTTT. Its translation: CASSPRNSDGTDTQYF.